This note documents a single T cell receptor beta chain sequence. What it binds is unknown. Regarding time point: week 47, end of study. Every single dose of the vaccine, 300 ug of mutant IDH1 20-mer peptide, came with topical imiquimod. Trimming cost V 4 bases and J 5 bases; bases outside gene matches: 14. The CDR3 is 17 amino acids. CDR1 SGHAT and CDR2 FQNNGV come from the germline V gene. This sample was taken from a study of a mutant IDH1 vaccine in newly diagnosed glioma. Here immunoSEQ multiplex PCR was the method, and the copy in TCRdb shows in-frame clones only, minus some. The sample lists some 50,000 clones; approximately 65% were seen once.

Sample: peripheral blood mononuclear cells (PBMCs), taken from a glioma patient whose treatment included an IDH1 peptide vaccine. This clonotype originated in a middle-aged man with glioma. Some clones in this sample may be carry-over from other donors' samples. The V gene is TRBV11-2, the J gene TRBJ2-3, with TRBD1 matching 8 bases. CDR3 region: CASSSRQGTLGGDTQYF. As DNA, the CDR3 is TGTGCCAGCAGCTCCCGACAGGGGACGTTAGGTGGAGATACGCAGTATTTT.